Following are 29 T cell receptor beta chains from one sample sequenced in a study of blood T cell repertoires in COVID-19. Only in-frame clones appear in the TCRdb table, and some are missing; sequencing was by immunoSEQ multiplex PCR. The sample consists of under 300,000 clones, roughly 90% of them appearing once. The sample consisted of peripheral blood. The receptor source for this set is a woman aged 30 to 39 with active or convalescent COVID-19.

The V gene is TRBV5-1, the J gene TRBJ2-5; D may be TRBD2 (6 bases). The CDR3 runs 15 residues. In germline, CDR1 is SGHRS, CDR2 YFSETQ. V was shortened by 4 bases and J by 5 bases, with 18 bases between the two germline ends. CDR3 residues: CASSPGLQSPETQYF. The CDR3 region has the DNA TGCGCCAGCAGCCCGGGACTCCAATCCCCCGAGACCCAGTACTTC. Looking up the rest from reference TRBV5-1 and TRBJ2-5 gives the full variable domain: KAGVTQTPRYLIKTRGQQVTLSCSPISGHRSVSWYQQTPGQGLQFLFEYFSETQRNKGNFPGRFSGRQFSNSRSEMNVSTLELGDSALYLCASSPGLQSPETQYFGPGTRLLVL.

The CDR3 region is CASSMQQLPYTGELFF. CDR3 bases: TGTGCCAGTAGTATGCAACAGCTACCATACACCGGGGAGCTGTTTTTT. V gene TRBV19 combines with J gene TRBJ2-2; D ambiguous. Germline V CDR1 and CDR2: LNHDA, SQIVND (reference sequence). Trimming removed 3 bases at V and 3 bases at J, with 14 bases between. CDR3 length equals 16 residues.

This chain connects TRBV27 to TRBJ2-4, with 9 nucleotides matching TRBD1. The ends lost 6 bases at V and 8 bases at J; junction bases unmatched: 5. The CDR3 spans 13 residues. Germline V gene data show CDR1 as MNHEY and CDR2 as SMNVEV (reference sequence). The DNA of the CDR3 is TGTGCCAGCAGGGTAGGACAGGGGTACATTCAGTACTTC. Amino acid sequence: CASRVGQGYIQYF.

This clone was counted a single time. The V and J genes are TRBV6-1 and TRBJ1-6, with no clear D. The V and J ends lost 2 bases and 4 bases respectively, with 12 bases between them. This CDR3 has 16 amino acids. Germline V gene sequence: CDR1 MNHNS, CDR2 SASEGT. The CDR3 nucleotides are TGTGCCAGCAGTGAATTGGCAGCGGCTTATAATTCACCCCTCCACTTT. Translated: CASSELAAAYNSPLHF.

The DNA for the CDR3 is TGTGCCAGCAGTTCGGGACAGCGGGCAAGTACGCAGTATTTT. It translates to CASSSGQRASTQYF. V is TRBV2 and J is TRBJ2-3; a weak D match, TRBD1 (7 bases). The CDR3 length is 14 residues. Germline V gives CDR1 SNHLY, CDR2 FYNNEI. V lost 5 bases and J lost 8, with 17 bases in between.

In this sample, this clone turned up a few times. This chain links TRBV18 with TRBJ1-3; 11 bases match TRBD1. The trim removed 2 bases at V and 0 bases at J, leaving 0 bases unmatched. The CDR3 consists of 16 residues. Germline CDR1 reads KGHSH; CDR2 reads LQKENI. DNA for the CDR3: TGTGCCAGCTCACCAGGGACAGGGGGCTCTGGAAACACCATATATTTT. Its protein is CASSPGTGGSGNTIYF.

V is TRBV5-4 and J is TRBJ2-1; 7 bases fit TRBD2. Per germline, CDR1 SGHNT and CDR2 YYREEE (reference sequence). V was clipped by 3 bases and J by 4 bases; unmatched bases: 16. The CDR3 contains 18 residues. The chain's CDR3 is CASSSPPLPGLRYNEQFF. CDR3 nucleotide sequence: TGTGCCAGCAGCTCGCCCCCACTACCGGGACTAAGGTACAATGAGCAGTTCTTC.

A few counts support this clone. The chain couples TRBV7-9 to TRBJ1-5; D is unclear. Germline-derived CDR1 and CDR2 are SEHNR and FQNEAQ (reference sequence). V was clipped by 1 base and J by 10 bases, with 14 bases between them. The CDR3 is 14 amino acids. Written as DNA, the CDR3 is TGTGCCAGCAGCTTAGGCCAAGCGATCAATCCCCAGCATTTT. This gives the protein CASSLGQAINPQHF.

The V and J genes are TRBV11-2 and TRBJ1-1; TRBD1 matches at 10 bases. V dropped 5 bases and J dropped 6; count of bases not matched to a gene: 9. The germline V gene encodes CDR1 SGHAT and CDR2 FQNNGV. CDR3 length: 15 residues. CDR3 nucleotides: TGTGCCAGCAGCCCAAGACAGGGGGCTTTCGCTGAAGCTTTCTTT. Its protein is CASSPRQGAFAEAFF.

This rearrangement joins TRBV18 to TRBJ2-1; D is unclear. The ends were cut back, 3 bases at V and 4 bases at J, with 10 bases in the middle. This CDR3 region has 14 residues. Germline values: CDR1 KGHSH, CDR2 LQKENI. In DNA, the CDR3 is TGTGCCAGCTCACCCCCGTCCCAGTACAATGAGCAGTTCTTC. Its translation: CASSPPSQYNEQFF.

A word on this clone: A junction end diverges from the germline sequence, so it may reflect a read error. This chain uses TRBV4-1 with TRBJ2-5; 10 nucleotides line up with TRBD2. This CDR3 is built from 16 residues. In germline, CDR1 is MGHRA, CDR2 YSYEKL. CDR3 region: CASSQLAGVAQGTQYF. In DNA form, the CDR3 reads TGCGCCAGCAGCCAACTAGCGGGGGTGGCCCAAGGGACCCAGTACTTC.

V is TRBV7-2 and J is TRBJ1-6, with D perhaps TRBD1 (6 bases). Germline lookup yields CDR1 SGHTA and CDR2 FQGNSA. V dropped 8 bases and J dropped 9 bases, with 14 bases sitting between them. The CDR3 runs 13 residues. The DNA for the CDR3 is TGTGCCAGCGGTCGGGAGGGGGGTTCACCCCTCCACTTT. Translation: CASGREGGSPLHF.

V and J are TRBV28 and TRBJ2-7; TRBD2 might be the D (6 bases). This CDR3 has 15 amino acids. CDR1 is MDHEN and CDR2 is SYDVKM in the germline V gene. V was pared by 5 bases and J by 0 bases, with 14 bases between. CDR3 nucleotides: TGTGCCAGCAGTCCCGGACTACCGCCCTCCTACGAGCAGTACTTC. It translates to CASSPGLPPSYEQYF. The entire variable domain, with the rest obtained from reference TRBV28 and TRBJ2-7, is as follows: DVKVTQSSRYLVKRTGEKVFLECVQDMDHENMFWYRQDPGLGLRLIYFSYDVKMKEKGDIPEGYSVSREKKERFSLILESASTNQTSMYLCASSPGLPPSYEQYFGPGTRLTVT.

V is TRBV10-3 and J is TRBJ2-7, with a weak D call TRBD1 (5 bases). CDR1 and CDR2 (germline): ENHRY, SYGVKD. V was cut by 0 bases and J by 6 bases, with 6 bases left in between. The CDR3 is 12 residues long. CDR3 coding DNA: TGTGCCATCAGTGAGTCCCAGGGCGAGCAGTACTTC. Translating it yields CAISESQGEQYF.

CDR3 region: CAISEAGLFYGYTF. The CDR3 DNA sequence: TGTGCCATCAGTGAGGCGGGGCTGTTCTATGGCTACACCTTC. The chain links TRBV10-3 to TRBJ1-2; tentative D call: TRBD1 (5 bases). The CDR3 length is 14 residues. Trimming cost V 2 bases and J 4 bases, with 11 bases left between them. Germline lookup yields CDR1 ENHRY and CDR2 SYGVKD.

The chain carries TRBV5-4 and TRBJ2-3; 8 positions match TRBD1. The CDR3 runs 16 residues. Germline CDR1 reads SGHNT; CDR2 reads YYREEE (reference sequence). V lost 0 bases to trimming and J lost 3 bases; unmatched junction nucleotides: 6. The CDR3 is CASSLGQGFATDTQYF. The CDR3 nucleotides are TGTGCCAGCAGCTTGGGACAGGGGTTTGCGACAGATACGCAGTATTTT.

This chain connects TRBV9 to TRBJ2-7; 12 positions agree with TRBD2. Per the germline V gene, CDR1 is SGDLS and CDR2 is YYNGEE. V shed 0 bases and J 5 bases; nucleotides not matched to a gene: 0. CDR3 size: 14 residues. The CDR3 DNA reads TGTGCCAGCAGCGTAGGACTAGCGGGGGACGAGCAGTACTTC. Its translation: CASSVGLAGDEQYF.

The V gene is TRBV3-1 (or the pseudogene TRBV3-2), the J gene TRBJ1-2; D is perhaps TRBD1 (6 bases). This CDR3 is built from 13 residues. Trimming left V 1 base short and J 8 bases short, with 11 bases between. From germline, CDR1 is LGHDT and CDR2 YNNKEL (reference sequence). CDR3 DNA: TGTGCCAGCAGCCAAGGCAGGGGAGGGGGCTACACCTTC. Amino acid sequence: CASSQGRGGGYTF.

This rearrangement joins TRBV28 to TRBJ1-4; TRBD1 matches 9 bases. Germline V gene sequence: CDR1 MDHEN, CDR2 SYDVKM. The CDR3 totals 14 residues. The trim removed 8 bases at V and 8 bases at J, leaving 9 bases unmatched. The CDR3 loop reads CASSLQGAREKLFF. The CDR3 DNA reads as TGTGCCAGCTCACTACAGGGGGCGAGGGAAAAACTGTTTTTT.

V is TRBV19 and J is TRBJ1-2, with 7 bases matching TRBD1. V was pared by 4 bases and J by 6 bases, with 11 bases of the junction left unmatched. Germline assignment: CDR1 LNHDA and CDR2 SQIVND (reference sequence). The CDR3 is 15 residues long. The CDR3 DNA follows: TGTGCCAGTAGTACCCCGACAGGGTCCGTTGATGGCTACACCTTC. This gives the protein CASSTPTGSVDGYTF.

The chain employs TRBV28 and TRBJ2-7; 10 nucleotides align to TRBD1. The CDR3 extends over 15 amino acids. V shed 5 bases, J shed 4 bases, and the junction held 8 bases outside the gene matches. Germline loops: CDR1 MDHEN, CDR2 SYDVKM. The CDR3 DNA is TGTGCCAGCAGTAAGCTCGGGACAGGGGTGTACGAGCAGTACTTC. This codes for CASSKLGTGVYEQYF.

The gene calls are TRBV28 and TRBJ1-3; D unclear. V lost 3 bases, J lost 0 bases, and 9 bases lay in between. Germline CDR1 reads MDHEN; CDR2 reads SYDVKM. This CDR3 is built from 15 residues. CDR3 nucleotides: TGTGCCAGCAGTTTCACACGGGTCTCTGGAAACACCATATATTTT. Amino acid sequence: CASSFTRVSGNTIYF. Supplemented by reference TRBV28 and TRBJ1-3, the full variable domain reads DVKVTQSSRYLVKRTGEKVFLECVQDMDHENMFWYRQDPGLGLRLIYFSYDVKMKEKGDIPEGYSVSREKKERFSLILESASTNQTSMYLCASSFTRVSGNTIYFGEGSWLTVV.

V gene TRBV3-1 (or the pseudogene TRBV3-2) combines with J gene TRBJ2-7, with 9 nucleotides matching TRBD2. After removal of 9 bases from V and 1 base from J, the junction contained 4 bases not matched to a gene. Per germline, CDR1 LGHDT and CDR2 YNNKEL (reference sequence). The CDR3 length is 13 residues. This chain's CDR3 is CASSRGGSYEQYF. Here the CDR3 DNA reads TGTGCCAGTTCGCGGGGGGGGTCCTACGAGCAGTACTTC.

The rearrangement uses TRBV9 and TRBJ2-6; D is uncertain. This CDR3 spans 14 amino acids. Germline V CDR1 and CDR2: SGDLS, YYNGEE. Trimming cost V 4 bases and J 1 base, with 6 bases left between them. The DNA for the CDR3 is TGTGCCAGCAGCCAGGCATCTGGGGCCAACGTCCTGACTTTC. Amino acids: CASSQASGANVLTF.

The chain's CDR3 is CASRSYSGGAETQYF. DNA for the CDR3: TGTGCCAGCAGATCATATAGCGGGGGGGCAGAGACCCAGTACTTC. The gene calls are TRBV7-9 and TRBJ2-5, with TRBD2 matching over 11 bases. Trimming removed 6 bases from V and 4 bases from J; junction bases left unmatched: 7. There are 15 residues in the CDR3. Germline CDR1 and CDR2: SEHNR and FQNEAQ (reference sequence).

The chain employs TRBV5-4 and TRBJ2-3; 9 bases fit TRBD1. With V trimmed by 0 bases and J by 0 bases, 8 bases remained unmatched. This CDR3 contains 18 residues. The V gene's germline CDR1 is SGHNT and CDR2 YYREEE (reference sequence). CDR3 sequence: CASSLVGWDRVSTDTQYF. The CDR3 DNA reads TGTGCCAGCAGCTTGGTTGGCTGGGACAGGGTGAGCACAGATACGCAGTATTTT.

A single count supports this clone. V usage is TRBV5-1 and J usage is TRBJ1-1, with 8 bases that match TRBD1. V lost 4 bases and J lost 4; bases outside the gene matches: 9. Germline V gene lookup returns CDR1 SGHRS and CDR2 YFSETQ. This CDR3 region has 15 residues. DNA for the CDR3: TGCGCCAGCAGCCTGAGACAGGGGCAATTCACTGAAGCTTTCTTT. It yields the protein CASSLRQGQFTEAFF.

The sample holds a few counts of this clone. The CDR3 nucleotides are TGTGCCAGCAGACAGAGCTCCTATAATTCACCCCTCCACTTT. This translates into CASRQSSYNSPLHF. The chain employs TRBV2 and TRBJ1-6; D unclear. Germline CDR1 reads SNHLY; CDR2 reads FYNNEI. V lost 6 bases and J lost 0, with 6 bases in between. The CDR3 runs 14 residues.

This clone came up once. The chain has TRBV6-1 and TRBJ1-4; unclear D gene. V was trimmed by 3 bases and J by 8 bases, leaving 10 bases between them. The length of the CDR3 is 13 residues. The germline gives CDR1 MNHNS, CDR2 SASEGT. The CDR3 nucleotides are TGTGCCAGCAGTGACGTTAGTCGGGAAAAACTGTTTTTT. Translation gives CASSDVSREKLFF.